This T cell receptor (beta chain) is from a study of graft-versus-host responses after intestinal transplantation. Whole-study context: The whole recipient group had anti-thymocyte globulin induction followed by tacrolimus and steroids for about three years.

Sequencing used immunoSEQ multiplex PCR; TCRdb keeps in-frame clones, though not all of them. This table holds some 27,000 clones, 90% to 95% found once. Trimming removed 2 bases from V and 4 bases from J; junction bases left unmatched: 7. The germline gives CDR1 MNHNS, CDR2 SASEGT. CDR3 length: 15 residues. The chain couples TRBV6-1 to TRBJ1-2; 7 nucleotides match TRBD1. The TCR was taken from a human patient who received an intestinal transplant, so some T cells may come from the graft donor. The material sequenced was PBMCs, taken approximately 32 days after intestinal transplant. In DNA, the CDR3 is TGTGCCAGCAGTGAATGGGGGGGACAGCCCTATGGCTACACCTTC. Residues: CASSEWGGQPYGYTF.